One T cell receptor beta chain is described in this entry. The sample belongs to a study of blood T cell repertoires in COVID-19. Overall study context: Material from acute and convalescent COVID-19 was sourced from the United States, Italy and Spain. PBMCs, B-cell-depleted T cells, or T cells were the source of the cDNA or gDNA that made up the material.

Germline CDR1 reads SEHNR; CDR2 reads FQNEAQ (reference sequence). V shed 1 base, J shed 4 bases, and the junction held 6 bases outside the gene matches. The CDR3 spans 16 residues. Clones were read by immunoSEQ multiplex PCR, and TCRdb kept only the in-frame ones, dropping some. The data contain 90,000 to 130,000 clones, around nine tenths of them seen just once; the ten biggest clones take up about 4.5%. The receptor's source is a man in his forties or fifties with acute or convalescent COVID-19. The sequenced sample consisted of peripheral blood. The rearrangement joins TRBV7-9 to TRBJ1-1; TRBD1 aligns across 10 bases. The CDR3 region is CASSLDRGQGGTEAFF. For the CDR3, the DNA is TGTGCCAGCAGCTTAGACCGAGGACAGGGGGGCACTGAAGCTTTCTTT.